The 23 T cell receptor beta chains below all came from one sample that was sequenced in a study of OX40 agonist ivuxolimab in advanced cancers. TCRdb's table, derived via immunoSEQ multiplex PCR, lists solely in-frame clones and lacks some. The profile shows around 95,000 clones, approximately 90% of them singletons. The source was CD4+ or CD8+ T cells sorted from blood, collected in a trial of the OX40 agonist ivuxolimab. All receptors derive from an adult with an advanced solid tumor such as melanoma, head and neck, liver or kidney cancer.

Regarding this clone: One end of the junction does not line up with germline, which may come from a read error. V gene TRBV19 combines with J gene TRBJ1-4; D gene ambiguous. From germline, CDR1 is LNHDA and CDR2 SQIVND (reference sequence). The CDR3 has 12 amino acids. The CDR3 region has the DNA TGTGCCAGTAGTATCGATAATGGAAAACTGTTTTTT. It is translated as CASSIDNGKLFF.

The chain links TRBV7-9 to TRBJ1-2, with TRBD1 matching over 7 bases. The CDR3 extends over 14 amino acids. Germline CDR1 and CDR2: SEHNR and FQNEAQ (reference sequence). Trimming took 2 bases from V and 8 from J; bases not matched to a gene: 8. The CDR3 protein is CASSLKGAYGGYTF. The CDR3 coding sequence is TGTGCCAGCAGCTTAAAGGGGGCCTATGGAGGCTACACCTTC.

This chain links TRBV21-1 with TRBJ1-4; the table's D call of TRBD1 was not tested on the DNA. TRBV21-1 is a pseudogene. This CDR3 contains 17 residues. CDR3: CASSKGGRVWWGEKLFF. CDR3 in DNA: TGTGCCAGCAGCAAAGGGGGGCGGGTTTGGTGGGGTGAAAAACTGTTTTTT.

The J gene is TRBJ2-3, the V gene TRBV9, with D hard to call. The CDR3 contains 15 residues. CDR1 SGDLS and CDR2 YYNGEE come from the germline V gene. Between the trimmed V and J ends, which lost 0 bases and 0 bases, there was a span of 8 bases. CDR3 sequence (DNA): TGTGCCAGCAGCGTAGGCTCAGCTAGCACAGATACGCAGTATTTT. Residues: CASSVGSASTDTQYF.

The V and J genes are TRBV6-5 and TRBJ2-1, with 13 bases fitting TRBD2. Germline V lookup: CDR1 MNHEY, CDR2 SVGAGI. V gave up 3 bases and J gave up 7 bases; unmatched junction bases: 3. The CDR3 is 15 amino acids. CDR3 sequence reads: CASSYQTSGRNEQFF. The CDR3 nucleotides are TGTGCCAGCAGTTATCAGACTAGCGGGAGGAATGAGCAGTTCTTC.

V and J are TRBV9 and TRBJ2-7; a weak D match, TRBD1 (6 bases). The CDR3 contains 14 residues. In germline, CDR1 is SGDLS, CDR2 YYNGEE. V was shortened by 0 bases and J by 7 bases, with 14 bases between the two germline ends. The CDR3 reads CASSVEARGREQYF. CDR3 sequence (DNA): TGTGCCAGCAGCGTAGAGGCCAGGGGAAGGGAGCAGTACTTC. Filled out from reference TRBV9 and TRBJ2-7, the complete variable domain reads DSGVTQTPKHLITATGQRVTLRCSPRSGDLSVYWYQQSLDQGLQFLIQYYNGEERAKGNILERFSAQQFPDLHSELNLSSLELGDSALYFCASSVEARGREQYFGPGTRLTVT.

The V and J genes are TRBV6-6 and TRBJ1-3, with 7 nucleotides matching TRBD1. CDR1 is MNHNY and CDR2 is SVGAGI in the germline V gene (reference sequence). The V and J ends lost 6 bases and 3 bases, in that order; junction bases with no gene match: 5. The CDR3 is 14 residues long. The CDR3 region has the DNA TGTGCCAGCAGCCCCGGGACAGTTGGAAACACCATATATTTT. This encodes CASSPGTVGNTIYF.

This sequence joins TRBV27 and TRBJ2-2; D call uncertain. Looked up from germline, CDR1 is MNHEY and CDR2 is SMNVEV (reference sequence). Trimming stripped 3 bases from V and 4 bases from J, with 12 bases between. CDR3 length equals 15 residues. CDR3 nucleotides: TGTGCCAGCAGTTTTGTAGCTCAGGCCACCGGGGAGCTGTTTTTT. Protein product: CASSFVAQATGELFF.

The chain links TRBV6-4 to TRBJ1-6; 8 nucleotides line up with TRBD1. The CDR3 totals 14 residues. V lost 6 bases to trimming and J lost 10 bases; unmatched junction nucleotides: 8. Germline V gene sequence: CDR1 MRHNA, CDR2 SNTAGT. CDR3 nucleotide sequence: TGTGCCAGCAGCCACGGGACAGGATGGTCACCCCTCCACTTT. This translates into CASSHGTGWSPLHF.

The table lists this clone with a few counts. The DNA for the CDR3 is TGTGCCAGCAGCAGGGACCTAACTAATGAAAAACTGTTTTTT. Translation gives CASSRDLTNEKLFF. This chain connects TRBV7-9 to TRBJ1-4; D is perhaps TRBD1 (5 bases). CDR3 length equals 14 residues. Per the germline V gene, CDR1 is SEHNR and CDR2 is FQNEAQ (reference sequence). V was pared by 5 bases and J by 1 base, with 8 bases between.

This chain connects TRBV19 to TRBJ2-3, with TRBD1 as a possible D gene (6 bases). This CDR3 contains 14 residues. From germline, CDR1 is LNHDA and CDR2 SQIVND (reference sequence). With 6 bases removed from V and 2 bases from J, the gap between germline ends came to 12 bases. For the CDR3, the DNA is TGTGCCAGTAGGGAACAGGGTGACACAGATACGCAGTATTTT. This gives the protein CASREQGDTDTQYF.

The gene calls are TRBV30 and TRBJ1-2; 10 nucleotides agree with TRBD1. The CDR3 totals 14 residues. J lost 9 bases, V lost 1 base, and 8 bases had no gene match. CDR1 and CDR2 from the germline V gene are GTSNPN and SVGIG (reference sequence). The CDR3: CAWSEPGQGISYTF. The CDR3 region has the DNA TGTGCCTGGAGTGAACCGGGACAGGGGATCAGCTACACCTTC. The entire variable domain, with the rest obtained from reference TRBV30 and TRBJ1-2, is as follows: SQTIHQWPATLVQPVGSPLSLECTVEGTSNPNLYWYRQAAGRGLQLLFYSVGIGQISSEVPQNLSASRPQDRQFILSSKKLLLSDSGFYLCAWSEPGQGISYTFGSGTRLTVV.

This chain connects TRBV18 to TRBJ2-7; D possibly corresponds to TRBD2 (5 bases). CDR3 length equals 13 residues. The V gene's germline CDR1 is KGHSH and CDR2 LQKENI. Trimming shortened V by 3 bases and J by 7 bases, and 13 bases separated the two germline ends. CDR3 nucleotide sequence: TGTGCCAGCTCACCCCGAGGGATAGAGGAGCAGTACTTC. Encoded protein: CASSPRGIEEQYF.

The V and J genes are TRBV27 and TRBJ1-2; a possible D gene is TRBD1 (5 bases). The CDR3 length is 19 residues. CDR1 is MNHEY and CDR2 is SMNVEV in the germline V gene (reference sequence). V gave up 3 bases and J gave up 0 bases, with 23 bases separating them. The CDR3 nucleotides read TGTGCCAGCAGTTTCAGGGCGGGAAGCAGACAGTGGACTAACTATGGCTACACCTTC. It codes for CASSFRAGSRQWTNYGYTF.

CDR3 residues: CASSQGPAGYNEQFF. The CDR3 coding sequence is TGTGCCAGCAGCCAAGGACCGGCGGGATACAATGAGCAGTTCTTC. This chain joins TRBV11-3 and TRBJ2-1; TRBD2 might be the D (6 bases). This CDR3 contains 15 residues. Germline V lookup: CDR1 SGHNT, CDR2 YENEEA. The V gene lost 5 bases and the J gene lost 4 bases, with 15 bases spanning the gap. The complete variable domain, with remaining parts taken from reference TRBV11-3 and TRBJ2-1, reads EAGVVQSPRYKIIEKKQPVAFWCNPISGHNTLYWYLQNLGQGPELLIRYENEEAVDDSQLPKDRFSAERLKGVDSTLKIQPAELGDSAVYLCASSQGPAGYNEQFFGPGTRLTVL.

This clone was observed a single time. The V gene is TRBV30, the J gene TRBJ2-7; D is possibly TRBD1 or TRBD2 (5 bases each). Per germline, CDR1 GTSNPN and CDR2 SVGIG (reference sequence). This CDR3 contains 12 residues. V was cut by 7 bases and J by 2 bases, with 12 bases left in between. This CDR3 is CASRDGTYEQYF. The DNA of the CDR3 is TGTGCCTCCCGGGACGGTACCTACGAGCAGTACTTC.

The gene calls are TRBV6-1 and TRBJ2-7; D gene ambiguous. Trimming took off 7 bases at V and 6 bases at J, with 10 bases between the two ends. The CDR3 has 11 amino acids. From germline, CDR1 is MNHNS and CDR2 SASEGT. The CDR3 is CASTRTFEQYF. CDR3 DNA sequence: TGTGCCAGCACCAGAACTTTCGAGCAGTACTTC.

The count of this clone is one. This chain uses TRBV28 with TRBJ2-7; TRBD2 might be the D (8 bases). Between the trimmed V and J ends, which lost 3 bases and 2 bases, there was a span of 23 bases. The germline gives CDR1 MDHEN, CDR2 SYDVKM. This CDR3 is built from 18 residues. This chain's CDR3 is CASSFPPRSGTATYEQYF. The DNA of the CDR3 is TGTGCCAGCAGTTTTCCCCCCCGTAGCGGGACAGCGACCTACGAGCAGTACTTC.

The chain joins TRBV9 to TRBJ2-3; 7 bases are shared with TRBD2. This CDR3 has 14 amino acids. Looked up from germline, CDR1 is SGDLS and CDR2 is YYNGEE. V shed 5 bases and J 1 base; nucleotides not matched to a gene: 4. DNA for the CDR3: TGTGCCAGCAGGGGGACTACTCGCACAGATACGCAGTATTTT. Residues: CASRGTTRTDTQYF.

This clone was observed a few times. The V gene is TRBV27, the J gene TRBJ2-1, with 8 bases lining up with TRBD2. The junction had 10 bases not matched to a gene; V was cut back by 7 bases and J by 8 bases. CDR3 size: 14 residues. Germline assignment: CDR1 MNHEY and CDR2 SMNVEV (reference sequence). The chain's CDR3 is CASTRGTRVDEQFF. In DNA form, the CDR3 reads TGTGCCAGCACCCGTGGGACTAGGGTCGATGAGCAGTTCTTC.

The V gene is TRBV7-8, the J gene TRBJ2-2, with unresolved D. V dropped 2 bases and J dropped 4 bases, with 8 bases sitting between them. The CDR3 length is 14 residues. Per the germline V gene, CDR1 is SGHVS and CDR2 is FQNEAQ. Here the CDR3 DNA reads TGTGCCAGCAGCTTAAATCCCTCCACCGGGGAGCTGTTTTTT. Translation gives CASSLNPSTGELFF.

The CDR3 region has the DNA TGTGCCACCAGCGCCCGGGACCCATATGGCTACACCTTC. This sequence encodes CATSARDPYGYTF. The chain joins TRBV15 to TRBJ1-2; possibly TRBD1 for D (5 bases). Germline V gene lookup returns CDR1 LNHNV and CDR2 YYDKDF (reference sequence). V was trimmed by 5 bases and J by 5 bases, leaving 12 bases between them. The CDR3 contains 13 residues.

This clone was recorded only once. CDR3 coding DNA: TGTGCCAGCTCTCTTCCCGGGACTAGCGGCCTCTCGGAGCAGTTCTTC. It is translated as CASSLPGTSGLSEQFF. The chain recombines TRBV18 with TRBJ2-1; 11 bases are a match to TRBD2. The CDR3 runs 16 residues. Germline CDR1 KGHSH, CDR2 LQKENI. Losses at the gene ends were 6 bases for V and 10 bases for J; bases not matched to a gene: 14.